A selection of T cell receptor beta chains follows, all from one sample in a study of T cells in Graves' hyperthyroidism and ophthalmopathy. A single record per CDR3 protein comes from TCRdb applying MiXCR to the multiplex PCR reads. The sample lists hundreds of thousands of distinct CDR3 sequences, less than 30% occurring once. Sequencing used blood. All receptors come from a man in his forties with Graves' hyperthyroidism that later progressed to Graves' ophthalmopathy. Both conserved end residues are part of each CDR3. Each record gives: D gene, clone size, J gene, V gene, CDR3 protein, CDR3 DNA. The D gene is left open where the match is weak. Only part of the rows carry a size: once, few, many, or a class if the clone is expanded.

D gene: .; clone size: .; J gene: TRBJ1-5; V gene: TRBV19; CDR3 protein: CASTPSRWDNQPQHF; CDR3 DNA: TGTGCCAGTACCCCCTCCCGGTGGGACAATCAGCCCCAGCATTTT
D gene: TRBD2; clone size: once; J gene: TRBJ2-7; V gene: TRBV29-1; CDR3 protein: CSVRYSGIGYEQYF; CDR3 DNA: TGCAGCGTCCGATATAGCGGGATTGGATACGAGCAGTACTTC
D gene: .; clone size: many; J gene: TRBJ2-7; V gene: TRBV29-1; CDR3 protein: CSAGIDSYEQYF; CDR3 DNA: TGCAGCGCCGGGATTGATTCCTACGAGCAGTACTTC
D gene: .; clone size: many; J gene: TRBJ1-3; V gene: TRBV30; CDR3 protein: CAWTPSGNTIYF; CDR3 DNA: TGTGCCTGGACCCCATCAGGAAACACCATATATTTT
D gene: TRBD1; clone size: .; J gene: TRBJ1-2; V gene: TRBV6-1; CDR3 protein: CASSGTGISYGYTF; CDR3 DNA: TGTGCCAGCAGTGGGACAGGGATTAGCTATGGCTACACCTTC
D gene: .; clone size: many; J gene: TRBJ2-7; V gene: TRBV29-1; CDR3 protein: CSVESGTYEQYF; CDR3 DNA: TGCAGCGTTGAGTCAGGTACCTACGAGCAGTACTTC
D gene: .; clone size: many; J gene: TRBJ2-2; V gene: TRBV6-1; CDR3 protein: CASSDWTTNTGELFF; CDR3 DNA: TGTGCCAGCAGTGATTGGACAACGAACACCGGGGAGCTGTTTTTT
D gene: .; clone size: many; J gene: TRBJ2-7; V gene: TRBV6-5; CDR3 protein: CASSPSTGDSYEQYF; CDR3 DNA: TGTGCCAGCAGTCCTTCCACGGGGGACTCCTACGAGCAGTACTTC
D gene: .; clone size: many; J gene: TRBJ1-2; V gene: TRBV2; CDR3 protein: CASSEWLVDGYTF; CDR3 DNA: TGTGCCAGCAGTGAATGGTTGGTAGATGGCTACACCTTC
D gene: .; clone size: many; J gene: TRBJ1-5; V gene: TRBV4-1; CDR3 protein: CASSQKGNQPQHF; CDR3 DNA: TGCGCCAGCAGCCAAAAAGGCAATCAGCCCCAGCATTTT
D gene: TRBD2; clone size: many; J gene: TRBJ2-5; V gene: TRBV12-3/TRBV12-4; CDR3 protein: CASSFAGGPGETQYF; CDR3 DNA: TGTGCCAGCAGTTTTGCGGGAGGGCCAGGAGAGACCCAGTACTTC
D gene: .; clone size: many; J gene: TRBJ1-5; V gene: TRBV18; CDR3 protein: CASSLIGGQEQPQHF; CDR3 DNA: TGTGCCAGCTCCCTAATCGGGGGGCAGGAACAGCCCCAGCATTTT
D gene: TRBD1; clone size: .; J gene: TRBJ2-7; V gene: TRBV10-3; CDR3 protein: CAISESQDRDEQYF; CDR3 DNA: TGTGCCATCAGTGAGTCGCAGGACAGGGACGAGCAGTACTTC
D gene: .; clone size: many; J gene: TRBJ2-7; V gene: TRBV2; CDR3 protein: CASSEQGHRYEQYF; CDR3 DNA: TGTGCCAGCAGTGAACAGGGACATAGGTACGAGCAGTACTTC
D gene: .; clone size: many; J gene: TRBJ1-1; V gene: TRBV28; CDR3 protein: CASMEVTTEAFF; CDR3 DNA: TGTGCCAGCATGGAGGTCACCACTGAAGCTTTCTTT
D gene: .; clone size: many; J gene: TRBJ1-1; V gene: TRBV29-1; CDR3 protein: CSVDSGVDTEAFF; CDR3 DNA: TGCAGCGTTGACTCGGGGGTGGATACTGAAGCTTTCTTT
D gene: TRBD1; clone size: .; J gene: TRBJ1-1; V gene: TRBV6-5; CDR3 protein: CASSYYGQGDEAFF; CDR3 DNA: TGTGCCAGCAGTTACTACGGACAGGGTGATGAAGCTTTCTTT
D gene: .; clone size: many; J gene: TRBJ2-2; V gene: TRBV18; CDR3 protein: CASSPFPGGPNTGELFF; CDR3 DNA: TGTGCCAGCTCACCATTCCCGGGGGGCCCAAACACCGGGGAGCTGTTTTTT
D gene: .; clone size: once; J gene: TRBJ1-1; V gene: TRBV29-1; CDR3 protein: CSVQTLNTEAFF; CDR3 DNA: TGCAGCGTTCAGACACTAAACACTGAAGCTTTCTTT
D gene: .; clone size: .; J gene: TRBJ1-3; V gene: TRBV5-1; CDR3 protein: CASSLGILSAGNTIYF; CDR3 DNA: TGCGCCAGCAGCTTGGGAATCCTTTCGGCTGGAAACACCATATATTTT
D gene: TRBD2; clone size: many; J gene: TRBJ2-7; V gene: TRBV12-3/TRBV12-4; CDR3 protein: CASSVLAGEAYEQYF; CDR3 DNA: TGTGCCAGCAGCGTACTAGCGGGAGAGGCCTACGAGCAGTACTTC
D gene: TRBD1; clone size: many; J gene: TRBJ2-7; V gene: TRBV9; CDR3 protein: CASSPPTGSYEQYF; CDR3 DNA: TGTGCCAGCAGCCCCCCGACAGGGTCCTACGAGCAGTACTTC
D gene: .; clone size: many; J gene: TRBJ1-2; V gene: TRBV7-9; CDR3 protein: CASSLDRFYGYAF; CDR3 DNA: TGTGCCAGCAGCTTAGACAGATTCTATGGCTACGCCTTC
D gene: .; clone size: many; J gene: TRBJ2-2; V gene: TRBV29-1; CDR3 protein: CSVGDSRAAGELFF; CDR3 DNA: TGCAGCGTCGGGGACTCCAGAGCGGCCGGGGAGCTGTTTTTT
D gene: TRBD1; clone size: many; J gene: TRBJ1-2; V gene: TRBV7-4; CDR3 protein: CASRSLQGGDGYTF; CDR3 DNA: TGTGCCAGCAGGTCCCTCCAAGGGGGCGATGGCTACACCTTC
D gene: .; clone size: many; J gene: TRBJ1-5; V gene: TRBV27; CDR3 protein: CASLPSGSRGRNQPQHF; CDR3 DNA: TGTGCCAGCCTTCCCTCCGGTTCCCGGGGGCGCAATCAGCCCCAGCATTTT
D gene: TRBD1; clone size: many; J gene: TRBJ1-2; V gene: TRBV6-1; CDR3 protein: CASSLTGADYGYTF; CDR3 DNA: TGTGCCAGCAGTCTAACAGGGGCTGACTATGGCTACACCTTC
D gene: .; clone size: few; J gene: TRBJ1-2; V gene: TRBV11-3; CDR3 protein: CASSLFHVGGMAGYTF; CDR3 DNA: TGTGCCAGCAGCTTATTTCACGTCGGGGGGATGGCTGGCTACACCTTC
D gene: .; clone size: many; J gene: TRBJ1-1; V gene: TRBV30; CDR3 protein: CAWSGRGEAFF; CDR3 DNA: TGTGCCTGGAGTGGAAGGGGGGAAGCTTTCTTT
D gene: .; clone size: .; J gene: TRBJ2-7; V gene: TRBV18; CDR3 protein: CASSPYPSAKISYEQYF; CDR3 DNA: TGTGCCAGCTCACCATATCCGTCAGCGAAAATTTCCTACGAGCAGTACTTC
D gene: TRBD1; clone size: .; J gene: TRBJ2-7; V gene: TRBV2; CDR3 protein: CASRGTRGTGGREQYF; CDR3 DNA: TGTGCCAGCAGGGGAACGCGCGGGACAGGGGGTCGCGAGCAGTACTTC
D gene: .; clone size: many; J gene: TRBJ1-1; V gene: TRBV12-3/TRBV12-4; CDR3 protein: CATKMNTEAFF; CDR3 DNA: TGTGCCACCAAAATGAACACTGAAGCTTTCTTT
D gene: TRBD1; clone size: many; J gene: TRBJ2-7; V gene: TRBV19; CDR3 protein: CASSPPRGTAYEQYF; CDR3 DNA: TGTGCCAGTAGCCCCCCAAGGGGGACAGCCTACGAGCAGTACTTC
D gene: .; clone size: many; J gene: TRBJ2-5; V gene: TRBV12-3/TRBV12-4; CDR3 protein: CASSHPGGSQTQYF; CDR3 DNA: TGTGCCAGCAGTCACCCCGGTGGGAGCCAGACCCAGTACTTC
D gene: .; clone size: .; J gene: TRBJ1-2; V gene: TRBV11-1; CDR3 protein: CASSPRVMLGADGYTF; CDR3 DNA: TGTGCCAGCAGCCCCAGGGTCATGTTGGGGGCAGACGGCTACACCTTC
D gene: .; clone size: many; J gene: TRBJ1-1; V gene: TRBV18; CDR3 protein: CASSPLADDTEAFF; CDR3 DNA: TGTGCCAGCTCACCACTGGCCGACGACACTGAAGCTTTCTTT
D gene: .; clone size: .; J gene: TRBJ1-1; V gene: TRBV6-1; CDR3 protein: CASSEARGLGTEAFF; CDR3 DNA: TGTGCCAGCAGTGAAGCCCGGGGCTTGGGCACTGAAGCTTTCTTT
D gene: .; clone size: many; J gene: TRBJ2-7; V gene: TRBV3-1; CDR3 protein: CASSQGNEQYF; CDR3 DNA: TGTGCCAGCAGCCAAGGGAACGAGCAGTACTTC
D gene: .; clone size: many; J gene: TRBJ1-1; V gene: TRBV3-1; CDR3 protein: CASTTNLDRTEAFF; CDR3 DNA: TGTGCCAGCACCACAAACCTTGACAGGACTGAAGCTTTCTTT
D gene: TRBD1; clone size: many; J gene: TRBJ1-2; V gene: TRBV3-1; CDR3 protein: CASSRGQIYGYTF; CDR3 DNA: TGTGCCAGCAGCCGGGGACAGATCTATGGCTACACCTTC